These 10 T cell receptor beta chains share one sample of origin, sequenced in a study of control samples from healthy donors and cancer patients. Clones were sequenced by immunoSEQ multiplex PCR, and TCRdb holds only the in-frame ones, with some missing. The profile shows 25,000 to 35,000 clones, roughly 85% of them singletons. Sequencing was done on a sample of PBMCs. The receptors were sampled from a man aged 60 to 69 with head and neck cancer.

CDR3 DNA: TGTGCCAGCAGTTACTGGGCCGATAGCGGCACATCTCTAGCCAAAAACATTCAGTACTTC. Encoded protein: CASSYWADSGTSLAKNIQYF. J is TRBJ2-4 and V is TRBV6-2 or TRBV6-3; D possibly corresponds to TRBD2 (6 bases). The CDR3 has 20 amino acids. The V end lost 1 base, the J end lost 0 bases, and 22 bases lay between the germline ends. Germline CDR1 MNHEY, CDR2 SVGEGT.

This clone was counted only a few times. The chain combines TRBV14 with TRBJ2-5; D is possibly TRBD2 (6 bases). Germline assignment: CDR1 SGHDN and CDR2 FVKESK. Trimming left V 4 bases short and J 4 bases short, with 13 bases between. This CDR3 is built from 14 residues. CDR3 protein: CASSPREVGETQYF. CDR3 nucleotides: TGTGCCAGCAGCCCCAGGGAGGTTGGAGAGACCCAGTACTTC.

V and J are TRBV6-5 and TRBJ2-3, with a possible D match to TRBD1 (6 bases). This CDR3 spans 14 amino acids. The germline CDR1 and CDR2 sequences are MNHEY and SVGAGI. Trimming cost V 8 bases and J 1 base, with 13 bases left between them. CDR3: CASGQTGRTDTQYF. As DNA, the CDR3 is TGTGCCAGCGGACAGACAGGCCGCACAGATACGCAGTATTTT.

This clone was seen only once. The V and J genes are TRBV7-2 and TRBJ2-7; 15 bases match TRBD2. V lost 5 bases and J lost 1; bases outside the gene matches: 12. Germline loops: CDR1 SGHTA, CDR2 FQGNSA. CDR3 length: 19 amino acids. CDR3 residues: CASSQHPGLAGGISYEQYF. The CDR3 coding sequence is TGTGCCAGCAGCCAACACCCGGGACTAGCGGGAGGAATATCCTACGAGCAGTACTTC.

The CDR3, as DNA: TGTGCCAGCAGCGGTTCACTAGCGAGCAATGAAAACATTCAGTACTTC. Amino acid sequence: CASSGSLASNENIQYF. This sequence joins TRBV9 and TRBJ2-4; 7 nucleotides align to TRBD2. V trimming: 3 bases; J trimming: 5 bases; junction bases outside the gene matches: 11. The CDR3 totals 16 residues. In germline, CDR1 is SGDLS, CDR2 YYNGEE.

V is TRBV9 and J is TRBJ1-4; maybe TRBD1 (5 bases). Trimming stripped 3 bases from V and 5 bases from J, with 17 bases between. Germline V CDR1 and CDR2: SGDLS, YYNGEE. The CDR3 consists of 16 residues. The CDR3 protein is CASSDTGTDTNEKLFF. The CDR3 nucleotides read TGTGCCAGCAGCGATACCGGGACGGATACCAATGAAAAACTGTTTTTT.

Here the CDR3 reads CASSKQRSNQPQHF. The CDR3 DNA reads as TGTGCCAGCTCAAAACAGAGAAGCAATCAGCCCCAGCATTTT. This chain uses TRBV18 with TRBJ1-5, with D uncertain. Deletions cut 5 bases from V and 1 base from J, with 9 bases between. CDR3 size: 14 residues. CDR1 is KGHSH, CDR2 LQKENI, per germline. Variable domain in full (rest from reference TRBV18 and TRBJ1-5): NAGVMQNPRHLVRRRGQEARLRCSPMKGHSHVYWYRQLPEEGLKFMVYLQKENIIDESGMPKERFSAEFPKEGPSILRIQQVVRGDSAAYFCASSKQRSNQPQHFGDGTRLSIL.

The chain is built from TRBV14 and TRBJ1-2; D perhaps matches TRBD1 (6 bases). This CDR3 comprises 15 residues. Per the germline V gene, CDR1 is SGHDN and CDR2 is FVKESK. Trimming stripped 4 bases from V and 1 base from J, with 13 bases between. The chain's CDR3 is CASSRNHRVNYGYTF. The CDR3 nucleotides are TGTGCCAGCAGCCGGAATCACAGGGTTAACTATGGCTACACCTTC.

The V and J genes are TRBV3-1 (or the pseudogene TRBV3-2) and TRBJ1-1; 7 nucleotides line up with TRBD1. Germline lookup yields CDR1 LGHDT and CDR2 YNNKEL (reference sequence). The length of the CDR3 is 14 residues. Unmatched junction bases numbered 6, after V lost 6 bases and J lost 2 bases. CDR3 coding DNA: TGTGCCAGCAGGCACAGGGGTACTAACACTGAAGCTTTCTTT. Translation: CASRHRGTNTEAFF.

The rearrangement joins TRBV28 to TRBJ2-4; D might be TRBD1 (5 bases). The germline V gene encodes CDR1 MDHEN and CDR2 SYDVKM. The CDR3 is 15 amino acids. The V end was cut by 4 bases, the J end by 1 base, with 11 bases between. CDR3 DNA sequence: TGTGCCAGCAGTTCGGAGACAGAGGCCAAAAACATTCAGTACTTC. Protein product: CASSSETEAKNIQYF.